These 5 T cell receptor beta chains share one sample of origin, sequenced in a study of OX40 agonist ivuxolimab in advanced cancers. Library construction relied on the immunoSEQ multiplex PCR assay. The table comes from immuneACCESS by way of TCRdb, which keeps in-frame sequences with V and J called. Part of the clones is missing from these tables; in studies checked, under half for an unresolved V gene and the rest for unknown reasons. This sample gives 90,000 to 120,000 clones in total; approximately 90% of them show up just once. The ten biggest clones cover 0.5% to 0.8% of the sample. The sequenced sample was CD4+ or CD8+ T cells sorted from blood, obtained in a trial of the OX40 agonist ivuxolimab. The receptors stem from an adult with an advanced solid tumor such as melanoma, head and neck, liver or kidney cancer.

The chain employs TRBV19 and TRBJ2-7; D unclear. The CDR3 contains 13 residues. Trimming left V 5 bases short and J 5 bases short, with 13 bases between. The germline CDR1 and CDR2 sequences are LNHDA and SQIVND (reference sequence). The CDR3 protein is CASSLDRADEQYF. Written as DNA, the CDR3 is TGTGCCAGTAGTCTCGATAGGGCCGACGAGCAGTACTTC. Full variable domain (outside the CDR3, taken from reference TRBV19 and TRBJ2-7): DGGITQSPKYLFRKEGQNVTLSCEQNLNHDAMYWYRQDPGQGLRLIYYSQIVNDFQKGDIAEGYSVSREKKESFPLTVTSAQKNPTAFYLCASSLDRADEQYFGPGTRLTVT.

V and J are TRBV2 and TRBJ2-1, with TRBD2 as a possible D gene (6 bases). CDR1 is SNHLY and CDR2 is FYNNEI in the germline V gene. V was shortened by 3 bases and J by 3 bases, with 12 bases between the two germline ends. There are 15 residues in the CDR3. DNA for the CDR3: TGTGCCAGCAGTGAGACTAGATTGGTCTACAATGAGCAGTTCTTC. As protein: CASSETRLVYNEQFF.

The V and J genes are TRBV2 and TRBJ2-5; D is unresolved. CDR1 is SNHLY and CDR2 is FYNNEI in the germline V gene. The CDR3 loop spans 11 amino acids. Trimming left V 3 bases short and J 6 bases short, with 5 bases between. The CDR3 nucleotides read TGTGCCAGCAGTGACTCGCAGACCCAGTACTTC. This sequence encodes CASSDSQTQYF.

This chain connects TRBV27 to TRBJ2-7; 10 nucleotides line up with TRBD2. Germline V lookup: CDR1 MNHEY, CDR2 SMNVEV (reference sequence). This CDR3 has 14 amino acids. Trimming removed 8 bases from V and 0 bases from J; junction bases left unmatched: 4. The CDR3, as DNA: TGTGCCAGCGCAGGACTAGCGGCCTCCTACGAGCAGTACTTC. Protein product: CASAGLAASYEQYF.

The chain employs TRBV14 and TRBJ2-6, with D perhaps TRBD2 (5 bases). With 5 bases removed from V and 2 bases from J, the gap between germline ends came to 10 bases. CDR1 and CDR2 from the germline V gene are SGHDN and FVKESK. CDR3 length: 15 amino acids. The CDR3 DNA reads TGTGCCAGCAGCGCGGGTAACACTGGGGCCAACGTCCTGACTTTC. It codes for CASSAGNTGANVLTF.